These 27 T cell receptor beta chains share one sample of origin, sequenced in a study of T cells in Graves' hyperthyroidism and ophthalmopathy. There were TCR beta CDR3 regions amplified from RNA transcripts. Using the HTBI primer set, a first-round RT-PCR was run on the TCR CDR3. From the multiplex PCR reads, TCRdb called clonotypes with MiXCR, one entry per CDR3 protein. The table includes under 300,000 distinct CDR3 sequences, about 14% detected once. What was sequenced was blood. These receptors all come from a woman between 40 and 50 years old with Graves' hyperthyroidism that later progressed to Graves' ophthalmopathy.

A few counts support this clonotype. CDR3 residues: CASRSGNYGYTF. The CDR3 DNA follows: TGTGCCAGCAGATCAGGGAACTATGGCTACACCTTC. The chain joins TRBV12-3 or TRBV12-4 to TRBJ1-2; weak D call: TRBD1 (5 bases). The CDR3 runs to 12 residues. The V end was cut by 6 bases, the J end by 2 bases, with 7 bases between.

This clonotype was detected many times. J is TRBJ2-7 and V is TRBV11-1; either TRBD1 or TRBD2 may supply D (5 bases each). Trimming took off 8 bases at V and 2 bases at J, with 10 bases between the two ends. Looked up from germline, CDR1 is SGHAT and CDR2 is FQDESV (reference sequence). The CDR3 totals 12 residues. CDR3 residues: CASGDGAYEQYF. The CDR3 nucleotides are TGTGCCAGCGGGGACGGAGCCTACGAGCAGTACTTC.

The chain couples TRBV12-3 or TRBV12-4 to TRBJ2-2, with 7 bases aligning to TRBD2. The CDR3 contains 14 residues. The junction had 2 bases not matched to a gene; V was cut back by 4 bases and J by 3 bases. The CDR3 DNA follows: TGTGCCAGCAGTTGGGCGGGAGACACCGGGGAGCTGTTTTTT. Translation gives CASSWAGDTGELFF.

The gene calls are TRBV19 and TRBJ1-1; TRBD1 matches at 8 bases. This CDR3 region has 17 residues. The germline CDR1 and CDR2 sequences are LNHDA and SQIVND (reference sequence). The junction had 11 bases not matched to a gene; V was cut back by 4 bases and J by 1 base. CDR3 amino acids: CASSTDHRGGENTEAFF. The CDR3 nucleotides read TGTGCCAGTAGTACTGACCACAGGGGGGGGGAGAACACTGAAGCTTTCTTT. Filled out from reference TRBV19 and TRBJ1-1, the complete variable domain reads DGGITQSPKYLFRKEGQNVTLSCEQNLNHDAMYWYRQDPGQGLRLIYYSQIVNDFQKGDIAEGYSVSREKKESFPLTVTSAQKNPTAFYLCASSTDHRGGENTEAFFGQGTRLTVV.

This clonotype has a count of ten or more. The V call is TRBV28, the J call TRBJ2-7; D is possibly TRBD1 (5 bases). Germline values: CDR1 MDHEN, CDR2 SYDVKM. The CDR3 runs 14 residues. Trimming pared 5 bases from V and 5 bases from J, leaving 16 bases between. The CDR3 DNA follows: TGTGCCAGCAGTCGGCAGGCCAGGGCAAACGAGCAGTACTTC. This sequence encodes CASSRQARANEQYF. Full variable domain (outside the CDR3, taken from reference TRBV28 and TRBJ2-7): DVKVTQSSRYLVKRTGEKVFLECVQDMDHENMFWYRQDPGLGLRLIYFSYDVKMKEKGDIPEGYSVSREKKERFSLILESASTNQTSMYLCASSRQARANEQYFGPGTRLTVT.

This clonotype was detected ten times or more. The chain is built from TRBV5-6 and TRBJ1-6; TRBD1 aligns across 10 bases. The CDR3 runs 15 residues. Germline V gene sequence: CDR1 SGHDT, CDR2 YYEEEE. Losses at the gene ends were 2 bases for V and 8 bases for J; bases not matched to a gene: 4. The CDR3 loop is CASSFGTGEYSPLHF. The DNA of the CDR3 is TGTGCCAGCAGCTTCGGGACAGGGGAATATTCACCCCTCCACTTT.

The genes are TRBV12-3 or TRBV12-4 and TRBJ1-2; 10 nucleotides match TRBD1. V trimming: 5 bases; J trimming: 4 bases; junction bases outside the gene matches: 4. This CDR3 contains 14 residues. The chain's CDR3 is CASSRQGAAYGYTF. CDR3 DNA: TGTGCCAGCAGTAGACAGGGGGCGGCCTATGGCTACACCTTC.

This clonotype was counted at least ten times. V and J are TRBV25-1 and TRBJ1-2; D not resolved. The CDR3 runs to 14 residues. Trimming took 5 bases from V and 0 from J, leaving 10 bases between them. The V gene's germline CDR1 is MGHDK and CDR2 SYGVNS. The CDR3 DNA reads TGTGCCAGCAGTACCTCGAGGACTAACTATGGCTACACCTTC. Its translation: CASSTSRTNYGYTF.

This clonotype was counted ten times or more. This chain connects TRBV5-1 to TRBJ2-2; 7 positions agree with TRBD2. V trimming: 1 base; J trimming: 1 base; junction bases outside the gene matches: 4. The CDR3 covers 16 residues. Looked up from germline, CDR1 is SGHRS and CDR2 is YFSETQ. The chain's CDR3 is CASSLQPGGNTGELFF. In DNA, the CDR3 is TGCGCCAGCAGCTTGCAACCGGGAGGGAACACCGGGGAGCTGTTTTTT.

This clonotype was seen many times. The chain employs TRBV12-3 or TRBV12-4 and TRBJ2-3; 11 nucleotides agree with TRBD1. The CDR3 covers 15 residues. With 6 bases clipped from V and 3 bases from J, the junction kept 5 bases outside the gene matches. CDR3: CASRLGTGGTDTQYF. CDR3 DNA: TGTGCCAGCAGACTAGGGACAGGGGGGACAGATACGCAGTATTTT.

This clonotype occurred many times. The V gene is TRBV12-3 or TRBV12-4, the J gene TRBJ2-5, with TRBD2 identical over 8 bases. The CDR3 contains 18 residues. The trim removed 6 bases at V and 1 base at J, leaving 16 bases unmatched. The CDR3 spells CASSPRVGAGVGQETQYF. The CDR3 nucleotides are TGTGCCAGCAGCCCCAGGGTCGGAGCGGGAGTCGGCCAAGAGACCCAGTACTTC.

In this sample, this clonotype turned up many times. This chain links TRBV30 with TRBJ1-3, with D unclear. This CDR3 has 14 amino acids. In germline, CDR1 is GTSNPN, CDR2 SVGIG (reference sequence). Trimming shortened V by 4 bases and J by 0 bases, and 10 bases separated the two germline ends. CDR3 residues: CAWTRRVSGNTIYF. CDR3 DNA: TGTGCCTGGACACGGCGGGTCTCTGGAAACACCATATATTTT.

Points on this clonotype: Because the CDR3 is missing its conserved closing phenylalanine or tryptophan, this is likely a read error. This rearrangement joins TRBV11-2 to TRBJ2-3; 9 nucleotides match TRBD2. The CDR3 has 14 residues. V lost 4 bases, J lost 2 bases, and 1 base stayed unmatched. Per the germline V gene, CDR1 is SGHAT and CDR2 is FQNNGV. CDR3 nucleotides: TGTGCCAGCAGCTCTAGCGGGATCACAGATACGCAGTATGTT. As protein: CASSSSGITDTQYV.

This clonotype was seen a few times. The rearrangement joins TRBV27 to TRBJ1-2; 7 bases are shared with TRBD1. Trimming cost V 7 bases and J 7 bases; bases outside gene matches: 9. Per the germline V gene, CDR1 is MNHEY and CDR2 is SMNVEV (reference sequence). This CDR3 has 13 residues. The CDR3, as DNA: TGTGCCAGCAAACGCGGGGACAGCCTTGGCTACACCTTC. This gives the protein CASKRGDSLGYTF.

This clonotype was seen at least ten times. The chain uses TRBV11-2 and TRBJ2-3, with 9 positions matching TRBD2. CDR3 length equals 15 residues. V was pared by 3 bases and J by 3 bases, with 4 bases of the junction left unmatched. CDR1 is SGHAT, CDR2 FQNNGV, per germline. Here the CDR3 reads CASSFLSGGTDTQYF. CDR3 in DNA: TGTGCCAGCAGCTTCCTTAGCGGGGGAACAGATACGCAGTATTTT.

The sample holds many counts of this clonotype. This rearrangement joins TRBV28 to TRBJ2-7, with 11 nucleotides matching TRBD1. The CDR3 runs 15 residues. V trimming: 5 bases; J trimming: 5 bases; junction bases outside the gene matches: 8. Germline V gene sequence: CDR1 MDHEN, CDR2 SYDVKM. The CDR3 loop reads CASSLAGTGGNEQYF. For the CDR3, the DNA is TGTGCCAGCAGTCTTGCCGGGACAGGGGGTAACGAGCAGTACTTC.

This clonotype was counted between two and nine times. The V call is TRBV3-1, the J call TRBJ2-7; 9 bases agree with TRBD1. The ends lost 0 bases at V and 1 base at J; junction bases unmatched: 7. The CDR3 contains 17 residues. The germline gives CDR1 LGHDT, CDR2 YNNKEL (reference sequence). CDR3 sequence: CASSQDSKGQGSYEQYF. The CDR3 bases are TGTGCCAGCAGCCAAGATTCTAAGGGACAGGGTTCCTACGAGCAGTACTTC.

Many counts were recorded for this clonotype. The rearrangement links TRBV19 to TRBJ2-6; TRBD1 agrees at 8 bases. The germline V gene has CDR1 LNHDA and CDR2 SQIVND (reference sequence). Losses at the gene ends were 10 bases for V and 0 bases for J; bases not matched to a gene: 5. CDR3 length: 15 residues. This CDR3 is CATGTGYSGANVLTF. Here the CDR3 DNA reads TGTGCCACCGGGACAGGTTACTCTGGGGCCAACGTCCTGACTTTC.

This clonotype was seen more than once but under ten times. The V gene is TRBV4-1, the J gene TRBJ2-7; perhaps TRBD2 as D (5 bases). CDR1 is MGHRA, CDR2 YSYEKL, per germline. There are 15 residues in the CDR3. Between the trimmed V and J ends, which lost 3 bases and 5 bases, there was a span of 17 bases. The CDR3 loop is CASSHYPRDRNEQYF. CDR3 bases: TGCGCCAGCAGCCATTACCCCCGGGATAGAAACGAGCAGTACTTC.

Only a few counts were recorded for this clonotype. A much more abundant neighbour one base away suggests this may be a read error. The rearrangement links TRBV3-1 to TRBJ2-5; D not resolved. Per the germline V gene, CDR1 is LGHDT and CDR2 is YNNKEL (reference sequence). The CDR3 extends over 13 amino acids. Trimming took off 4 bases at V and 1 base at J, with 7 bases between the two ends. The CDR3 region has the DNA TGTGCCAGCAGCCGAGCCTCCCAAGAGACCCAGTACTTC. It yields the protein CASSRASQETQYF.

Ten or more counts support this clonotype. The gene calls are TRBV29-1 and TRBJ2-1, with a tentative D call TRBD1 (5 bases). Germline V gives CDR1 SQVTM, CDR2 ANQGSEA. The V gene lost 6 bases and the J gene lost 0 bases, with 9 bases spanning the gap. The CDR3 length is 13 residues. This CDR3 is CSVRTSSYNEQFF. The DNA of the CDR3 is TGCAGCGTAAGGACAAGCTCCTACAATGAGCAGTTCTTC.

Comment on this clonotype: Because it lacks the conserved phenylalanine or tryptophan at the end, this CDR3 is likely a read error. The rearrangement joins TRBV18 to TRBJ1-5; perhaps TRBD1 as D (5 bases). Germline values: CDR1 KGHSH, CDR2 LQKENI. Trimming removed 2 bases from V and 2 bases from J, with 7 bases in between. The CDR3 covers 14 residues. This CDR3 reads CASSPGGGNQPQHL. CDR3 in DNA: TGTGCCAGCTCACCAGGGGGAGGCAATCAGCCCCAGCATCTT.

This clonotype was seen at least ten times. The CDR3 region has the DNA TGTGCCAGCAGCCTCGGACAGGGTGTCACAGATACGCAGTATTTT. Its protein product is CASSLGQGVTDTQYF. The V call is TRBV7-9, the J call TRBJ2-3; 8 nucleotides agree with TRBD1. CDR3 length: 15 residues. Germline-derived CDR1 and CDR2 are SEHNR and FQNEAQ (reference sequence). J gave up 2 bases and V 5 bases, and 6 bases lay outside the gene matches.

This clonotype was recorded at least ten times. The J gene is TRBJ2-7, the V gene TRBV30; possibly TRBD1 for D (6 bases). The germline V gene encodes CDR1 GTSNPN and CDR2 SVGIG (reference sequence). V lost 6 bases and J 1 base, leaving 16 bases between the germline ends. The CDR3 length is 14 residues. CDR3 sequence (DNA): TGTGCCTGTTCTCCTCGGGACACTTCCTACGAGCAGTACTTC. It encodes CACSPRDTSYEQYF.

A note on this clonotype: This likely comes from a read error, as the CDR3 has no conserved phenylalanine or tryptophan at its end. This chain uses TRBV30 with TRBJ2-1, with 9 bases lining up with TRBD2. The junction had 13 bases not matched to a gene; V was cut back by 3 bases and J by 1 base. CDR1 is GTSNPN, CDR2 SVGIG, per germline (reference sequence). The CDR3 has 18 amino acids. The CDR3 loop reads CAWRDWREGLGSYNEQFS. CDR3 DNA: TGTGCCTGGAGGGACTGGCGGGAGGGCCTAGGATCCTACAATGAGCAGTTCTCC.

This clonotype occurred many times. The J gene is TRBJ2-1, the V gene TRBV11-2; unclear D gene. The V end lost 3 bases, the J end lost 0 bases, and 12 bases lay between the germline ends. Germline V gene sequence: CDR1 SGHAT, CDR2 FQNNGV. The CDR3 loop spans 16 amino acids. CDR3 coding DNA: TGTGCCAGCAGCTTGCGGCAGCCGATCTCCTACAATGAGCAGTTCTTC. As protein: CASSLRQPISYNEQFF. The entire variable domain, with the rest obtained from reference TRBV11-2 and TRBJ2-1, is as follows: EAGVAQSPRYKIIEKRQSVAFWCNPISGHATLYWYQQILGQGPKLLIQFQNNGVVDDSQLPKDRFSAERLKGVDSTLKIQPAKLEDSAVYLCASSLRQPISYNEQFFGPGTRLTVL.

This clonotype was seen repeatedly, ten times or more. This chain joins TRBV28 and TRBJ1-2; 10 bases match TRBD1. V was pared by 5 bases and J by 8 bases, with 2 bases of the junction left unmatched. In germline, CDR1 is MDHEN, CDR2 SYDVKM. The CDR3 has 12 amino acids. The CDR3 region is CASSLGQGGYTF. The CDR3, as DNA: TGTGCCAGCAGTCTGGGACAGGGGGGCTACACCTTC.